The 32 T cell receptor beta chains presented below share a single source sample, sequenced in a study of cytomegalovirus exposure and HLA in healthy donors. Amplification used 60 Vbeta primers and 13 Jbeta primers. The assay was immunoSEQ multiplex PCR, and TCRdb's table has in-frame clones only and misses some. The sample lists 75,000 to 100,000 clones, over 65% seen once, with over 15% in the top ten. What was sequenced was PBMCs. The receptors were gathered from a man aged 60-69 years in good health and CMV-seropositive.

This chain joins TRBV19 and TRBJ1-2, with no clear D. V lost 6 bases and J lost 4, with 6 bases in between. This CDR3 has 11 residues. The germline V gene has CDR1 LNHDA and CDR2 SQIVND (reference sequence). CDR3 coding DNA: TGTGCCAGTAGCCTTAGCTATGGCTACACCTTC. This translates into CASSLSYGYTF. Using reference TRBV19 and TRBJ1-2 for the parts outside the CDR3, the full variable domain is DGGITQSPKYLFRKEGQNVTLSCEQNLNHDAMYWYRQDPGQGLRLIYYSQIVNDFQKGDIAEGYSVSREKKESFPLTVTSAQKNPTAFYLCASSLSYGYTFGSGTRLTVV.

This clone was counted a single time. This rearrangement joins TRBV27 to TRBJ2-1; TRBD1 matches at 8 bases. Losses at the gene ends were 6 bases for V and 1 base for J; bases not matched to a gene: 2. This CDR3 comprises 14 residues. Germline lookup yields CDR1 MNHEY and CDR2 SMNVEV (reference sequence). CDR3 in DNA: TGTGCCAGCAGCCGGGACAGGTCCTACAATGAGCAGTTCTTC. Amino acids: CASSRDRSYNEQFF.

The chain recombines TRBV25-1 with TRBJ2-5; 7 bases align to TRBD2. The germline CDR1 and CDR2 sequences are MGHDK and SYGVNS. The ends lost 1 base at V and 5 bases at J; junction bases unmatched: 7. CDR3 length equals 15 residues. The CDR3 DNA follows: TGTGCCAGCAGTGAATCGCGACTAGCTGGGGAGACCCAGTACTTC. Its protein is CASSESRLAGETQYF.

This chain uses TRBV6-1 with TRBJ2-2; TRBD1 matches at 9 bases. The CDR3 consists of 15 residues. V lost 7 bases and J lost 10; bases outside the gene matches: 13. Germline V gives CDR1 MNHNS, CDR2 SASEGT. CDR3 amino acids: CASNSNDRGNEELFF. DNA for the CDR3: TGTGCCAGCAATTCAAACGACAGGGGGAATGAGGAGCTGTTTTTT.

This clone was detected once. J is TRBJ2-7 and V is TRBV28; weak D call: TRBD2 (6 bases). Germline lookup yields CDR1 MDHEN and CDR2 SYDVKM. The CDR3 is 14 amino acids. Trimming stripped 3 bases from V and 3 bases from J, with 12 bases between. CDR3 sequence: CASSLGGIDYEQYF. Here the CDR3 DNA reads TGTGCCAGCAGTTTGGGGGGAATAGACTACGAGCAGTACTTC. The full variable domain, rest sourced from reference TRBV28 and TRBJ2-7, is DVKVTQSSRYLVKRTGEKVFLECVQDMDHENMFWYRQDPGLGLRLIYFSYDVKMKEKGDIPEGYSVSREKKERFSLILESASTNQTSMYLCASSLGGIDYEQYFGPGTRLTVT.

In this sample, this clone turned up once. V is TRBV27 and J is TRBJ2-2; a weak D match, TRBD2 (6 bases). The germline V gene encodes CDR1 MNHEY and CDR2 SMNVEV (reference sequence). The CDR3 consists of 13 residues. V lost 3 bases and J lost 6, with 8 bases in between. CDR3 sequence reads: CASSFTGAGELFF. DNA of the CDR3: TGTGCCAGCAGTTTTACGGGGGCCGGGGAGCTGTTTTTT.

The chain recombines TRBV7-8 with TRBJ2-1, with 11 bases lining up with TRBD2. Germline CDR1 and CDR2: SGHVS and FQNEAQ. The CDR3 has 15 residues. Trimming cost V 6 bases and J 7 bases; bases outside gene matches: 8. The CDR3 protein is CASRLLAGVLNEQFF. For the CDR3, the DNA is TGTGCCAGCAGACTACTAGCGGGGGTCTTAAATGAGCAGTTCTTC.

This chain uses TRBV6-1 with TRBJ2-7, with D tentatively TRBD1 (6 bases). Trimming took 6 bases from V and 7 from J, leaving 13 bases between them. Per the germline V gene, CDR1 is MNHNS and CDR2 is SASEGT. The CDR3 is 12 amino acids. CDR3: CASRDRTGEQYF. Here the CDR3 DNA reads TGTGCCAGCAGAGACAGGACGGGGGAGCAGTACTTC.

This chain joins TRBV6-5 and TRBJ2-3; no reliable D call. Trimming stripped 6 bases from V and 2 bases from J, with 15 bases between. CDR3 size: 15 residues. Germline assignment: CDR1 MNHEY and CDR2 SVGAGI. The CDR3 reads CASREMVLNTDTQYF. CDR3 bases: TGTGCCAGCAGGGAGATGGTGTTGAACACAGATACGCAGTATTTT.

The chain carries TRBV30 and TRBJ1-3; D unclear. CDR3 length: 13 residues. Germline values: CDR1 GTSNPN, CDR2 SVGIG (reference sequence). Between the trimmed V and J ends, which lost 1 base and 0 bases, there was a span of 4 bases. CDR3 coding DNA: TGTGCCTGGAGTGCTAGCTCTGGAAACACCATATATTTT. It specifies CAWSASSGNTIYF.

This clone was found once. For the CDR3, the DNA is TGTGCCAGCAGCTCTCCGGGACACAGACTAGCGGGGGACACAGATACGCAGTATTTT. This codes for CASSSPGHRLAGDTDTQYF. This chain uses TRBV7-3 with TRBJ2-3, with 12 bases lining up with TRBD2. J was trimmed by 2 bases and V by 4 bases; bases with no gene match: 13. The germline V gene encodes CDR1 SGHTA and CDR2 FQGTGA. There are 19 residues in the CDR3.

This clone was recorded a few times. The chain recombines TRBV10-3 with TRBJ2-7; 11 bases map to TRBD1. The CDR3 is 14 amino acids. The junction had 2 bases not matched to a gene; V was cut back by 4 bases and J by 3 bases. Germline V gene sequence: CDR1 ENHRY, CDR2 SYGVKD. The CDR3 spells CAISGGTGGYEQYF. CDR3 sequence (DNA): TGTGCCATCAGTGGGGGGACAGGGGGCTACGAGCAGTACTTC.

The chain employs TRBV4-1 and TRBJ2-7; D call uncertain. V gave up 4 bases and J gave up 2 bases, with 15 bases separating them. Germline lookup yields CDR1 MGHRA and CDR2 YSYEKL. CDR3 length equals 15 residues. The CDR3 DNA sequence: TGCGCCAGCAGCCCTTTTTCGGGTAAGGCCTACGAGCAGTACTTC. Translating it yields CASSPFSGKAYEQYF.

This clone appeared a few times. The V and J genes are TRBV9 and TRBJ1-2; D is unresolved. The CDR3 contains 13 residues. Germline loops: CDR1 SGDLS, CDR2 YYNGEE. Trimming cost V 0 bases and J 7 bases, with 10 bases left between them. The CDR3 loop is CASSVGIAGGYTF. The CDR3 nucleotides read TGTGCCAGCAGCGTAGGAATCGCAGGTGGCTACACCTTC. Full variable domain (outside the CDR3, taken from reference TRBV9 and TRBJ1-2): DSGVTQTPKHLITATGQRVTLRCSPRSGDLSVYWYQQSLDQGLQFLIQYYNGEERAKGNILERFSAQQFPDLHSELNLSSLELGDSALYFCASSVGIAGGYTFGSGTRLTVV.

This rearrangement joins TRBV4-1 to TRBJ2-7, with D possibly being TRBD2 (5 bases). Deletions cut 4 bases from V and 4 bases from J, with 17 bases between. Germline assignment: CDR1 MGHRA and CDR2 YSYEKL. This CDR3 is built from 15 residues. The CDR3 DNA is TGCGCCAGCAGCCCAACGGACTTACCTACTTACGAGCAGTACTTC. Translated: CASSPTDLPTYEQYF.

The chain carries TRBV18 and TRBJ2-5; 7 nucleotides agree with TRBD1. Trimming cost V 0 bases and J 4 bases; bases outside gene matches: 2. The CDR3 contains 14 residues. Per germline, CDR1 KGHSH and CDR2 LQKENI. The CDR3 spells CASSPPPGGETQYF. In nucleotides, the CDR3 is TGTGCCAGCTCACCACCGCCAGGGGGAGAGACCCAGTACTTC.

A word on this clone: A read error may account for a junction end that differs from germline. Other DNA sequences of this sample code for an identical CDR3. The V call is TRBV10-2, the J call TRBJ2-7; TRBD2 is a possible D gene (6 bases). This CDR3 has 15 residues. Germline V gives CDR1 WSHSY, CDR2 SAAADI. CDR3 sequence reads: CASSAETTKGLEQYF. The CDR3 nucleotides read TGCGCCAGTAGTGCTGAGACTACGAAGGGACTCGAGCAGTACTTC.

The V call is TRBV19, the J call TRBJ2-5, with 8 bases aligning to TRBD2. This CDR3 is 16 amino acids long. Germline CDR1 reads LNHDA; CDR2 reads SQIVND (reference sequence). V lost 2 bases, J lost 2 bases, and 7 bases stayed unmatched. The CDR3 DNA reads TGTGCCAGTAGTATAAAGGGACTAGGGGCGCAAGAGACCCAGTACTTC. Amino acid sequence: CASSIKGLGAQETQYF.

The chain couples TRBV5-8 to TRBJ2-1, with 11 bases fitting TRBD1. Germline loops: CDR1 SGHTS, CDR2 YDEGEE. After removal of 4 bases from V and 3 bases from J, the junction contained 12 bases not matched to a gene. The CDR3 consists of 18 residues. CDR3 sequence (DNA): TGTGCCAGCAGCCGGGACAGGGGGACAGCGGGGGGCTACAATGAGCAGTTCTTC. Amino acid sequence: CASSRDRGTAGGYNEQFF.

The rearrangement links TRBV6-1 to TRBJ1-1; 7 bases match TRBD1. CDR1 is MNHNS and CDR2 is SASEGT in the germline V gene. CDR3 length equals 13 residues. CDR3 sequence: CVTVIGGYTEAFF. CDR3 nucleotide sequence: TGTGTCACGGTAATAGGGGGCTACACTGAAGCTTTCTTT.

This rearrangement joins TRBV19 to TRBJ2-3; maybe TRBD2 (6 bases). The CDR3 sequence is 16 residues long. Trimming took 3 bases from V and 2 from J, leaving 15 bases between them. CDR1 is LNHDA and CDR2 is SQIVND in the germline V gene (reference sequence). CDR3: CASSIGRTVATDTQYF. Written as DNA, the CDR3 is TGTGCCAGTAGTATTGGGAGGACGGTGGCCACAGATACGCAGTATTTT.

The chain combines TRBV9 with TRBJ1-6; D gene uncertain. This CDR3 has 13 residues. The germline V gene encodes CDR1 SGDLS and CDR2 YYNGEE. The germline V and J ends were trimmed by 1 base and 6 bases, with 5 bases remaining between them. The CDR3 DNA reads TGTGCCAGCAGCGTAAGCCTTAATTCACCCCTCCACTTT. As protein: CASSVSLNSPLHF.

The chain has TRBV7-9 and TRBJ2-1; no firm D call. Germline CDR1 SEHNR, CDR2 FQNEAQ (reference sequence). This CDR3 is built from 12 residues. V was cut by 5 bases and J by 7 bases, with 9 bases left in between. CDR3 in DNA: TGTGCCAGCAGCACGCTTCGGAATGAGCAGTTCTTC. Encoded protein: CASSTLRNEQFF.

This clone was seen once. J is TRBJ2-5 and V is TRBV5-1, with a tentative D call TRBD1 (6 bases). The CDR3 length is 14 residues. The germline V gene has CDR1 SGHRS and CDR2 YFSETQ. V was shortened by 1 base and J by 0 bases, with 7 bases between the two germline ends. The CDR3 region is CASSLRGYQETQYF. The CDR3 nucleotides read TGCGCCAGCAGCTTGAGGGGGTACCAAGAGACCCAGTACTTC.

This rearrangement joins TRBV7-9 to TRBJ2-7; D perhaps matches TRBD2 (5 bases). Germline V gene lookup returns CDR1 SEHNR and CDR2 FQNEAQ (reference sequence). The CDR3 spans 13 residues. V lost 10 bases to trimming and J lost 6 bases, with 19 bases between them. DNA for the CDR3: TGTGCCATCTCGACTGGAGCCGAGGGCGAGCAGTACTTC. Its protein product is CAISTGAEGEQYF.

This rearrangement joins TRBV10-3 to TRBJ1-2; D remains unclear. The CDR3 contains 15 residues. V was shortened by 3 bases and J by 3 bases, with 14 bases between the two germline ends. Germline CDR1 ENHRY, CDR2 SYGVKD. The CDR3 here is CAISESRQVDYGYTF. The CDR3 DNA sequence: TGTGCCATCAGTGAATCGAGGCAAGTAGACTATGGCTACACCTTC.

This chain links TRBV30 with TRBJ1-5; D remains unclear. In germline, CDR1 is GTSNPN, CDR2 SVGIG (reference sequence). This CDR3 spans 15 amino acids. The V and J ends lost 1 base and 3 bases respectively, with 13 bases between them. CDR3 DNA sequence: TGTGCCTGGAGTGACACCACCCCTTCCAATCAGCCCCAGCATTTT. Translated: CAWSDTTPSNQPQHF.

The V gene is TRBV5-1, the J gene TRBJ2-5, with D possibly being TRBD2 (5 bases). Germline values: CDR1 SGHRS, CDR2 YFSETQ. Trimming removed 7 bases from V and 9 bases from J, with 13 bases in between. This CDR3 is built from 11 residues. CDR3 coding DNA: TGCGCCAGCGTCTCCGAGGGTGCCCAGTACTTC. Translated: CASVSEGAQYF.

The chain recombines TRBV5-6 with TRBJ1-5; 7 bases map to TRBD1. CDR3 length: 15 amino acids. The junction had 7 bases not matched to a gene; V was cut back by 2 bases and J by 5 bases. The germline V gene encodes CDR1 SGHDT and CDR2 YYEEEE. This CDR3 is CASSLGGGGDQPQHF. Here the CDR3 DNA reads TGTGCCAGCAGCTTAGGGGGCGGGGGGGATCAGCCCCAGCATTTT.

The chain uses TRBV28 and TRBJ2-5, with 8 bases that match TRBD2. The CDR3 contains 14 residues. Germline V gene data show CDR1 as MDHEN and CDR2 as SYDVKM. The V and J ends lost 5 bases and 5 bases, in that order; junction bases with no gene match: 7. As DNA, the CDR3 is TGTGCCAGCAGTCCGAGCGGGGGTTGGGAGACCCAGTACTTC. Protein: CASSPSGGWETQYF.

The CDR3 reads CASSDPPGNQPQHF. Written as DNA, the CDR3 is TGTGCCAGCAGTGATCCGCCAGGCAATCAGCCCCAGCATTTT. The chain carries TRBV6-1 and TRBJ1-5; D is uncertain. Germline V CDR1 and CDR2: MNHNS, SASEGT. The CDR3 runs to 14 residues. V lost 3 bases and J 2 bases, leaving 8 bases between the germline ends.

The rearrangement joins TRBV6-1 to TRBJ2-7, with 7 positions matching TRBD1. Germline trimming cut 6 bases from V and 1 base from J; bases unmatched to any gene: 9. The CDR3 runs 15 residues. Germline loops: CDR1 MNHNS, CDR2 SASEGT. The CDR3, as DNA: TGTGCCAGCAGCTACGCCGGGACAGCGTCCTACGAGCAGTACTTC. Amino acids: CASSYAGTASYEQYF.